The entry below describes one T cell receptor beta chain. Its antigen remains unknown. Researchers took blood at baseline, on cycle 4 day 1, and on cycle 7 day 1. This sample was taken from a study of OX40 agonist ivuxolimab in advanced cancers. Study results and caveats: Patients who responded partially at 0.1-3.0 mg/kg showed clonal expansion ranking among the lowest.

The CDR3 totals 15 residues. Between the trimmed V and J ends, which lost 0 bases and 6 bases, there was a span of 10 bases. Germline V gene data show CDR1 as SGHRS and CDR2 as YFSETQ. Clones were sequenced by immunoSEQ multiplex PCR, and TCRdb holds only the in-frame ones, with some missing. The sample holds more than 70,000 clones, about 86% seen once. V is TRBV5-1 and J is TRBJ1-6; the D gene is possibly TRBD1 (6 bases). The clonotype comes from an adult with an advanced solid tumor such as melanoma, head and neck, liver or kidney cancer. The input for sequencing was CD4+ or CD8+ T cells sorted from blood, taken in a trial of the OX40 agonist ivuxolimab. CDR3 sequence (DNA): TGCGCCAGCAGCTTGGGGGACACCGGTAATTCACCCCTCCACTTT. The encoded protein is CASSLGDTGNSPLHF.